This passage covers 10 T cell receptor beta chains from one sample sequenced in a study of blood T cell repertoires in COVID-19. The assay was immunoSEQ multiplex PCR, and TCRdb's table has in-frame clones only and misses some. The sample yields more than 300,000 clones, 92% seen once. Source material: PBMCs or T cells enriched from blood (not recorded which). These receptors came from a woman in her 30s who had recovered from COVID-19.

CDR3: CASSLARVPGYGYTF. The CDR3 DNA is TGTGCCAGCAGCTTGGCACGCGTTCCGGGGTATGGCTACACCTTC. The V gene is TRBV5-6, the J gene TRBJ1-2; D call uncertain. V lost 0 bases, J lost 5 bases, and 14 bases lay in between. CDR3 length: 15 amino acids. The germline gives CDR1 SGHDT, CDR2 YYEEEE.

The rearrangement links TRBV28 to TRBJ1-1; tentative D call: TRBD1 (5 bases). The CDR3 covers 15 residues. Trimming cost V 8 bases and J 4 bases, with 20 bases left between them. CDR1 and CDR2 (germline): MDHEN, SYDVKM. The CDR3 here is CASPSVRGGSTEAFF. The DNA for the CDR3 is TGTGCCAGCCCTTCGGTCCGGGGGGGATCCACTGAAGCTTTCTTT.

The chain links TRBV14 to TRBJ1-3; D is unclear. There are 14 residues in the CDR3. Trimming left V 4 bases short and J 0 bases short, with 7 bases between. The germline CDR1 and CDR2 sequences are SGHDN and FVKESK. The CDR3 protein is CASSPRASGNTIYF. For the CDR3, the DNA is TGTGCCAGCAGCCCACGAGCCTCTGGAAACACCATATATTTT.

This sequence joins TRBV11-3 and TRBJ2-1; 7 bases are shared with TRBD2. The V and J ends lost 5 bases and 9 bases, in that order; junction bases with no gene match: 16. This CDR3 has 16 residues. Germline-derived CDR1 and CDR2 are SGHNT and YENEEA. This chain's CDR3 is CASSPPGGRELSEQFF. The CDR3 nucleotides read TGTGCCAGCAGCCCCCCGGGGGGACGGGAACTGAGTGAGCAGTTCTTC.

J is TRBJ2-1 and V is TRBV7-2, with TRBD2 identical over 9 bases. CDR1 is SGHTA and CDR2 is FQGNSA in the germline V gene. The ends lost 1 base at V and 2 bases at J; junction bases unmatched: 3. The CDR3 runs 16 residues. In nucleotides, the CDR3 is TGTGCCAGCAGCTTAGTGGGCGGGGGGGCCTACAATGAGCAGTTCTTC. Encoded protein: CASSLVGGGAYNEQFF.

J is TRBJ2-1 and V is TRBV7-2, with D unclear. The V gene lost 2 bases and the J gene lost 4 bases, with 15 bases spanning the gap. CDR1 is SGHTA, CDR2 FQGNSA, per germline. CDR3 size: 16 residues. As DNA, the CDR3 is TGTGCCAGCAGCTTAACTTTTCTAAGCGTGTACAATGAGCAGTTCTTC. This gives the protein CASSLTFLSVYNEQFF.

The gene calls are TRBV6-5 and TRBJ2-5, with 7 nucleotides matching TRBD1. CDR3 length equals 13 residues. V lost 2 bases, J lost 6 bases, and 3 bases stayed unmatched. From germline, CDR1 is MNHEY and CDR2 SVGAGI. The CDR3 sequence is CASSYEGAKTQYF. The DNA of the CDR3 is TGTGCCAGCAGTTACGAGGGGGCGAAGACCCAGTACTTC.

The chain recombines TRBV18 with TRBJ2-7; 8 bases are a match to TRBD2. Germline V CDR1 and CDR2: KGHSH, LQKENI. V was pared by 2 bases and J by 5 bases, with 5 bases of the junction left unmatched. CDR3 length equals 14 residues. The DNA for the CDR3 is TGTGCCAGCTCACCAGTCGGGGGGGGAGACGAGCAGTACTTC. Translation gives CASSPVGGGDEQYF.

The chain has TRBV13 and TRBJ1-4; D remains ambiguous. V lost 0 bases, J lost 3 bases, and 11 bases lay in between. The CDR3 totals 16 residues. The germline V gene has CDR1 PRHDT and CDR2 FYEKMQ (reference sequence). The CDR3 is CASSLGAPEANEKLFF. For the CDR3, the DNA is TGTGCCAGCAGCTTAGGGGCCCCTGAGGCTAATGAAAAACTGTTTTTT.

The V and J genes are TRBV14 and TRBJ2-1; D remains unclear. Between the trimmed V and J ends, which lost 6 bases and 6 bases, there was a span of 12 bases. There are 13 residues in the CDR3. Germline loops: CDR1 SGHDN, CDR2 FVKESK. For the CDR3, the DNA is TGTGCCAGCAGTGCAGCGAATCTCAATGAGCAGTTCTTC. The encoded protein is CASSAANLNEQFF.